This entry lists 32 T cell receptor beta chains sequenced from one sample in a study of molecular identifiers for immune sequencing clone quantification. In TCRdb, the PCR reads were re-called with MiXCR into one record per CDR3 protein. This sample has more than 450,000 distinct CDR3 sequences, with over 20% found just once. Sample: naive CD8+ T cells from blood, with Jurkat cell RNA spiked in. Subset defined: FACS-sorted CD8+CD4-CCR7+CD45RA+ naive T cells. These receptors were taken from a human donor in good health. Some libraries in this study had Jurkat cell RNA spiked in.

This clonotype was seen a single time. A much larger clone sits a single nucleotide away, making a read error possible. CDR3 protein: CASSIDPGGTQYF. The DNA of the CDR3 is TGTGCCAGTAGTATAGATCCGGGGGGTACGCAGTATTTT. The chain employs TRBV19 and TRBJ2-3; TRBD2 matches at 7 bases. V was pared by 0 bases and J by 8 bases, with 2 bases of the junction left unmatched. The CDR3 is 13 residues long. Germline V gene sequence: CDR1 LNHDA, CDR2 SQIVND (reference sequence).

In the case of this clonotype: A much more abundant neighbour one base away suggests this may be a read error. As DNA, the CDR3 is TGTGGCTGGAGTACAGGGGGCGTCGGGGAGCTGTTTTTT. It translates to CGWSTGGVGELFF. The rearrangement uses TRBV30 and TRBJ2-2; TRBD1 aligns across 9 bases. CDR1 GTSNPN and CDR2 SVGIG come from the germline V gene (reference sequence). The CDR3 covers 13 residues.

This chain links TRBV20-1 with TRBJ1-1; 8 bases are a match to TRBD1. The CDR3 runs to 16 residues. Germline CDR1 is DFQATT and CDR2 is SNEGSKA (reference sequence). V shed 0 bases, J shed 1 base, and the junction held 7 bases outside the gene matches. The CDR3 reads CSARDAGQGANTEAFF. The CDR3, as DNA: TGCAGTGCTAGAGATGCGGGGCAGGGGGCGAACACTGAAGCTTTCTTT.

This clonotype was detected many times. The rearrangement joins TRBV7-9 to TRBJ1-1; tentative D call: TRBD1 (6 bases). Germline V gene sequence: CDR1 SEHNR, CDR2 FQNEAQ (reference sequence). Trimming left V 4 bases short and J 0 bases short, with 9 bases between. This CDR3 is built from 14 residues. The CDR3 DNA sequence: TGTGCCAGCAGCTCGGACAGCATGAACACTGAAGCTTTCTTT. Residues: CASSSDSMNTEAFF.

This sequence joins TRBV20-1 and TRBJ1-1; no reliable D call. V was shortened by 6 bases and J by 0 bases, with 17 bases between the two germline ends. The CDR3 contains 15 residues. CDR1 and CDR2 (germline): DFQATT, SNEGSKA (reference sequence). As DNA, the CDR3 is TGCAGTGCCAACCCCGTATTAGCAATGAACACTGAAGCTTTCTTT. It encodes CSANPVLAMNTEAFF.

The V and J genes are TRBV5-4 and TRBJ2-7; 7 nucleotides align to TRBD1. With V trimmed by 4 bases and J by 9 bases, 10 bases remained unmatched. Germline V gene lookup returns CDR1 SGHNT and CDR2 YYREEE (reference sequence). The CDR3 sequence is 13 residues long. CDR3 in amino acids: CASSQSDRVMQYF. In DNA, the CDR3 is TGTGCCAGCAGCCAAAGTGACAGGGTTATGCAGTACTTC.

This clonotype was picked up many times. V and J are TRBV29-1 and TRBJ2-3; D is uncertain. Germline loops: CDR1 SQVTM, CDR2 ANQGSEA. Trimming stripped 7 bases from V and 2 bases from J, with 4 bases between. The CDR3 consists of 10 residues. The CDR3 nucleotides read TGCAGCGCTGTCACAGATACGCAGTATTTT. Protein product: CSAVTDTQYF.

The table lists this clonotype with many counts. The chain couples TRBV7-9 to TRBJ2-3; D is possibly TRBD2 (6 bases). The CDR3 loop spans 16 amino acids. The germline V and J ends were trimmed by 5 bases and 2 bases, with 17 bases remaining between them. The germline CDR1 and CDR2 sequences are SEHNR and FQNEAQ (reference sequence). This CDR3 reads CASSPWDSQNTDTQYF. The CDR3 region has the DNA TGTGCCAGCAGCCCTTGGGACTCTCAAAACACAGATACGCAGTATTTT.

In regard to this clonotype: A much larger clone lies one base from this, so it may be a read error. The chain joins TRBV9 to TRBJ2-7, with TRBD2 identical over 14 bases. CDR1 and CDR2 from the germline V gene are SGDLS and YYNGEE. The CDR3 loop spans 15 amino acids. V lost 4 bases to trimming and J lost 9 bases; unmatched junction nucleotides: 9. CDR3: CASSPSGTSGSGQYF. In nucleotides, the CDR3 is TGTGCCAGCAGCCCGTCCGGGACTAGCGGGAGCGGGCAGTACTTC. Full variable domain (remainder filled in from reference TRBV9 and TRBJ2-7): DSGVTQTPKHLITATGQRVTLRCSPRSGDLSVYWYQQSLDQGLQFLIQYYNGEERAKGNILERFSAQQFPDLHSELNLSSLELGDSALYFCASSPSGTSGSGQYFGPGTRLTVT.

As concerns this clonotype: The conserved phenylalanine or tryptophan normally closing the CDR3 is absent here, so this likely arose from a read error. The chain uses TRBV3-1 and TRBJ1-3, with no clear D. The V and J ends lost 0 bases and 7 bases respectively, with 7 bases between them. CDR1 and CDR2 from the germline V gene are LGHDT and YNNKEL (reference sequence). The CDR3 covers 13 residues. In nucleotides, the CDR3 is TGTGCCAGCAGCCAAGATCGGTGGAACACCATATATCTT. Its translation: CASSQDRWNTIYL.

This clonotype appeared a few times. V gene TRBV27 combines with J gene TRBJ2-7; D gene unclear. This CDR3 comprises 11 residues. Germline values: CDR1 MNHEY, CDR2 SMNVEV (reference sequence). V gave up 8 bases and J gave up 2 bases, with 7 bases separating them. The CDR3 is CASRLTYEQYF. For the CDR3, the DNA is TGTGCCAGCCGGCTTACCTACGAGCAGTACTTC.

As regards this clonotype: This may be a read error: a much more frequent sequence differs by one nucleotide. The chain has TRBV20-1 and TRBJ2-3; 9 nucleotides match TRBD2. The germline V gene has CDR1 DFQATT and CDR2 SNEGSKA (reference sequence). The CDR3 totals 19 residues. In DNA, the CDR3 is TGCAGTGCTAGAGCGCCCCTGGAGCGGGGGGCCAGGGTCACAGATACGCAGTGTTTT. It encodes CSARAPLERGARVTDTQCF.

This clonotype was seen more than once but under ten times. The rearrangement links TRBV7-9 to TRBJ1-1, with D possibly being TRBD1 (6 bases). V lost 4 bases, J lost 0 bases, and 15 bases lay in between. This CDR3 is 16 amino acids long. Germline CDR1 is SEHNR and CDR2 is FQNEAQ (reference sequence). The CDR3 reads CASSSSPGQMNTEAFF. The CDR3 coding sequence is TGTGCCAGCAGCTCAAGCCCTGGACAGATGAACACTGAAGCTTTCTTT.

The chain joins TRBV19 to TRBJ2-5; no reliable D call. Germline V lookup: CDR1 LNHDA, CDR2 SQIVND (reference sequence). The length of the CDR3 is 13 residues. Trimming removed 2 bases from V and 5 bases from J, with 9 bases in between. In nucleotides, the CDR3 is TGTGCCAGTAGTATACTAGGGTTCGAGACCCAGTACTTC. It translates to CASSILGFETQYF. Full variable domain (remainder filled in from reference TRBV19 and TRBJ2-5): DGGITQSPKYLFRKEGQNVTLSCEQNLNHDAMYWYRQDPGQGLRLIYYSQIVNDFQKGDIAEGYSVSREKKESFPLTVTSAQKNPTAFYLCASSILGFETQYFGPGTRLLVL.

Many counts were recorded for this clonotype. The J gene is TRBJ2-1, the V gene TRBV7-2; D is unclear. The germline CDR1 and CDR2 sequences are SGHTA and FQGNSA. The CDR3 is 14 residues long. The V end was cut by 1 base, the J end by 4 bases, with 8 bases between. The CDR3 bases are TGTGCCAGCAGCTTAGTCGACGAGTACAATGAGCAGTTCTTC. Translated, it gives CASSLVDEYNEQFF.

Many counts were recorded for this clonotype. The DNA for the CDR3 is TGTGCCAGCAGCTTACCGGGAATCCCCCCTGAAGCTTTCTTT. It yields the protein CASSLPGIPPEAFF. The genes are TRBV7-9 and TRBJ1-1; D is uncertain. Germline assignment: CDR1 SEHNR and CDR2 FQNEAQ (reference sequence). The CDR3 length is 14 residues. The V gene lost 2 bases and the J gene lost 6 bases, with 13 bases spanning the gap. The full variable domain, rest sourced from reference TRBV7-9 and TRBJ1-1, is DTGVSQNPRHKITKRGQNVTFRCDPISEHNRLYWYRQTLGQGPEFLTYFQNEAQLEKSRLLSDRFSAERPKGSFSTLEIQRTEQGDSAMYLCASSLPGIPPEAFFGQGTRLTVV.

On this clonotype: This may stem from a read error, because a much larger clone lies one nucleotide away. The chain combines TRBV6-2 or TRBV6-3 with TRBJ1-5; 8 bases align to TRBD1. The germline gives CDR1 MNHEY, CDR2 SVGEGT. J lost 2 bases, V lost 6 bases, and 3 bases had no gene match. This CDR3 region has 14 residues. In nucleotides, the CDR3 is TGTGCCAGCAGGCAGACAGGGGGCAATCAGCCCCAGCATTTT. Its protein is CASRQTGGNQPQHF.

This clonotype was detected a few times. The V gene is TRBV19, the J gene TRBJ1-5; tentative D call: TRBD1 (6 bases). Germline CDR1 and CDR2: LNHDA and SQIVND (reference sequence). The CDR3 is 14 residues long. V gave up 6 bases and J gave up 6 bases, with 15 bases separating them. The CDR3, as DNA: TGTGCCAGTAGAGCGCAGGGGCTGGGTCAGCCCCAGCATTTT. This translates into CASRAQGLGQPQHF.

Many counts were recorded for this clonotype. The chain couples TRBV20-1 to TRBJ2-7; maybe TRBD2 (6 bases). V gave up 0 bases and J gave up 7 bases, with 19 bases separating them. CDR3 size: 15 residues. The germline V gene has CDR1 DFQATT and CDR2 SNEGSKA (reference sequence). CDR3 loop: CSARDWDLASQEQYF. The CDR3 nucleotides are TGCAGTGCTAGAGATTGGGACTTGGCCTCCCAAGAGCAGTACTTC.

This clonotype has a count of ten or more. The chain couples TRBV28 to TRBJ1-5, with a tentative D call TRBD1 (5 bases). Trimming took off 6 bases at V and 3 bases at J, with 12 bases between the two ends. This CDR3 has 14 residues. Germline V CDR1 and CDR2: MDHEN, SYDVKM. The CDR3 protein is CASRDKSYNQPQHF. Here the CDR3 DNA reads TGTGCCAGCAGGGACAAGTCCTACAATCAGCCCCAGCATTTT.

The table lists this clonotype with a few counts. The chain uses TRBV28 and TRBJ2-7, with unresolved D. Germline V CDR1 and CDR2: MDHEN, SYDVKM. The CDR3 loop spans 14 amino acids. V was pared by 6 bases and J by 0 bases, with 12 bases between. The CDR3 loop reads CASRSIGSSYEQYF. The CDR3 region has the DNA TGTGCCAGCAGGTCAATTGGGTCCTCCTACGAGCAGTACTTC.

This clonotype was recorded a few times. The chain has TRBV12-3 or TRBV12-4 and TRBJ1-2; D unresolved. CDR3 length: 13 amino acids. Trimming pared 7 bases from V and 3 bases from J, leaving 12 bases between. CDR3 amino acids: CASKTGPDYGYTF. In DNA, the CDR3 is TGTGCCAGCAAGACCGGGCCCGACTATGGCTACACCTTC.

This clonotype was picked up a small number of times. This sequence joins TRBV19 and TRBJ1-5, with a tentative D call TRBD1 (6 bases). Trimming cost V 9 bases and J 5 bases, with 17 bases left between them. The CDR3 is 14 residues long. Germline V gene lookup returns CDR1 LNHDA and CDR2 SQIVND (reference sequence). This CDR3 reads CASTTGFMDQPQHF. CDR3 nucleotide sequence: TGTGCCAGCACCACAGGGTTTATGGATCAGCCCCAGCATTTT.

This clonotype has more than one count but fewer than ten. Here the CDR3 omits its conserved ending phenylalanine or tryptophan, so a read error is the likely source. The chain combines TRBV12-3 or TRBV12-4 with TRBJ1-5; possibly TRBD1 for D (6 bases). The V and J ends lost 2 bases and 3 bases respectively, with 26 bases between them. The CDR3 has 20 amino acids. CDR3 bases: TGTGCCAGCAGTTTACAAATGTCCGGACAGCCTTTAATCAACAATCAGCCCCAGCATCTT. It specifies CASSLQMSGQPLINNQPQHL.

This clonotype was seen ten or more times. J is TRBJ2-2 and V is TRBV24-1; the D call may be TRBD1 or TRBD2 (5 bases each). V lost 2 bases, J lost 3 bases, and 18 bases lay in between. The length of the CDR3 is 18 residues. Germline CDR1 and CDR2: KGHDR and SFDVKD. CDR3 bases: TGTGCCACCAGTGATTCCCGGACGGGACCCCCGCACACCGGGGAGCTGTTTTTT. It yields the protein CATSDSRTGPPHTGELFF.

CDR3 residues: CASSQAAGTDEQFF. DNA for the CDR3: TGCGCCAGCAGCCAAGCCGCAGGGACCGATGAGCAGTTCTTC. The chain links TRBV4-1 to TRBJ2-1, with D possibly being TRBD1 or TRBD2 (5 bases each). Trimming shortened V by 1 base and J by 8 bases, and 12 bases separated the two germline ends. The CDR3 runs to 14 residues. CDR1 is MGHRA and CDR2 is YSYEKL in the germline V gene.

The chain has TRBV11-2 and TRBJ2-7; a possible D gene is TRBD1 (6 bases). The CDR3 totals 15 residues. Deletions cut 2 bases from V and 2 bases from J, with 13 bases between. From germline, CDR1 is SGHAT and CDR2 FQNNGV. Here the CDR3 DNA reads TGTGCCAGCAGCTTACGGCGGACAGCGGCCTACGAGCAGTACTTC. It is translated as CASSLRRTAAYEQYF.

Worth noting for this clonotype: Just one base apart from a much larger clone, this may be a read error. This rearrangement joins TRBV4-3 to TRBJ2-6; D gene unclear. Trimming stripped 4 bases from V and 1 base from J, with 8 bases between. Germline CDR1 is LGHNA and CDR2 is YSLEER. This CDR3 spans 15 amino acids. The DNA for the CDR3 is TGCGCCAGCAGCCGAGGCAGATCTGGGGCCAACGTCCTGACTTTC. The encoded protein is CASSRGRSGANVLTF.

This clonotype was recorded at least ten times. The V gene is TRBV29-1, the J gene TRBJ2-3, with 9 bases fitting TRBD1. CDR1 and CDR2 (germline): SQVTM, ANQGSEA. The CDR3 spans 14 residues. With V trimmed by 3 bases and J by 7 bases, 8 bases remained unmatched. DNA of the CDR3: TGCAGCGTTGACTGGGGGACAGGGTTCAATACGCAGTATTTT. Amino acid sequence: CSVDWGTGFNTQYF.

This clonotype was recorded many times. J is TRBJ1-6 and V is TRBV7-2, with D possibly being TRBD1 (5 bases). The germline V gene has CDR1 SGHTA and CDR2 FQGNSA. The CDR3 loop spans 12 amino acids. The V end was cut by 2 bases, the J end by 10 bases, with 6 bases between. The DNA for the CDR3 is TGTGCCAGCAGCTTATGGGGCTCACCCCTCCACTTT. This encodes CASSLWGSPLHF.

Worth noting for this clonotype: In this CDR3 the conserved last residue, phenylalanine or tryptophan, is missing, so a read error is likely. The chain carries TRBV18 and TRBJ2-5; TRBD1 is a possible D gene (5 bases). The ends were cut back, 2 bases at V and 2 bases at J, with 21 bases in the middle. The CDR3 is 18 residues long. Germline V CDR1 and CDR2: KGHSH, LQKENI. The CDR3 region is CASSPDRGHRNPQETQYS. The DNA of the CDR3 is TGTGCCAGCTCACCAGACCGCGGACACCGGAACCCTCAAGAGACCCAGTACTCC.

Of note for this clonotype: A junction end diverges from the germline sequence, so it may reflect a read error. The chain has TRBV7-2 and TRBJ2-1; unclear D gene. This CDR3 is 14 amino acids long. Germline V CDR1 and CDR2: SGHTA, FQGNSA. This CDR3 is CASSLVPDDNEPFF. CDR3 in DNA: TGTGCCAGCAGCTTAGTTCCCGACGACAATGAGCCGTTCTTC. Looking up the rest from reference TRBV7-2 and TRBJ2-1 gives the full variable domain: GAGVSQSPSNKVTEKGKDVELRCDPISGHTALYWYRQSLGQGLEFLIYFQGNSAPDKSGLPSDRFSAERTGGSVSTLTIQRTQQEDSAVYLCASSLVPDDNEPFFGPGTRLTVL.